One sample yielded the 22 T cell receptor beta chains listed below, sequenced in a study of chemoradiotherapy in HPV16-positive cancers. Repertoires were generated with immunoSEQ multiplex PCR, while TCRdb's copy carries only in-frame clones and drops some. The sample lists roughly 3,500 clones; approximately 77% were seen once. The specimen was taken from a patient who underwent chemoradiotherapy. The receptor set was obtained from a human donor with HPV-associated anogenital cancer.

This clone appeared a few times. This rearrangement joins TRBV5-1 to TRBJ1-2, with D tentatively TRBD1 (5 bases). The length of the CDR3 is 14 residues. V gave up 4 bases and J gave up 8 bases, with 18 bases separating them. CDR1 and CDR2 from the germline V gene are SGHRS and YFSETQ. Here the CDR3 reads CASSEGDGTLGYTF. The CDR3 bases are TGCGCCAGCAGCGAAGGGGACGGCACTCTCGGCTACACCTTC.

The chain couples TRBV9 to TRBJ2-7; 9 bases match TRBD1. After removal of 4 bases from V and 6 bases from J, the junction contained 8 bases not matched to a gene. CDR3 length: 14 amino acids. Per germline, CDR1 SGDLS and CDR2 YYNGEE. The CDR3 region is CASSTGQGPGEQYF. The CDR3 DNA reads TGTGCCAGCAGCACGGGACAGGGTCCCGGCGAGCAGTACTTC.

This clone was detected a few times. The chain recombines TRBV6-1 with TRBJ1-2; 9 bases fit TRBD1. CDR3 size: 14 residues. Germline V CDR1 and CDR2: MNHNS, SASEGT. The ends lost 8 bases at V and 4 bases at J; junction bases unmatched: 8. The DNA of the CDR3 is TGTGCCAGCGGTAGACAGGGGGGCACCTATGGCTACACCTTC. Amino acids: CASGRQGGTYGYTF.

The chain has TRBV5-6 and TRBJ1-2; TRBD1 matches 8 bases. CDR3 length equals 16 residues. V shed 1 base, J shed 9 bases, and the junction held 14 bases outside the gene matches. Germline V gene lookup returns CDR1 SGHDT and CDR2 YYEEEE. The CDR3 nucleotides are TGTGCCAGCAGCTTGAACCAGGGGGCGATTCAATATAGCTACACCTTC. It translates to CASSLNQGAIQYSYTF.

The chain recombines TRBV2 with TRBJ2-7; D ambiguous. Germline V lookup: CDR1 SNHLY, CDR2 FYNNEI. Trimming pared 4 bases from V and 3 bases from J, leaving 7 bases between. The CDR3 totals 12 residues. The CDR3 DNA reads as TGTGCCAGCAGTGGAGACCTCTACGAGCAGTACTTC. Translation gives CASSGDLYEQYF.

The rearrangement joins TRBV9 to TRBJ2-5; D is perhaps TRBD2 (6 bases). The CDR3 length is 16 residues. Trimming took 0 bases from V and 1 from J, leaving 13 bases between them. Per germline, CDR1 SGDLS and CDR2 YYNGEE. CDR3 region: CASSVGLTGVQETQYF. CDR3 bases: TGTGCCAGCAGCGTAGGTTTAACGGGGGTCCAAGAGACCCAGTACTTC.

The V call is TRBV28, the J call TRBJ2-3; a weak D match, TRBD1 (6 bases). Looked up from germline, CDR1 is MDHEN and CDR2 is SYDVKM. V shed 7 bases and J shed 3 bases, with 14 bases lying between them. The CDR3 totals 14 residues. As DNA, the CDR3 is TGTGCCAGCACCGACTCTACAGGGACAGATACGCAGTATTTT. Residues: CASTDSTGTDTQYF.

V is TRBV7-3 and J is TRBJ2-1; 11 bases map to TRBD2. This CDR3 spans 13 amino acids. CDR1 and CDR2 (germline): SGHTA, FQGTGA. Germline trimming cut 2 bases from V and 10 bases from J; bases unmatched to any gene: 1. CDR3: CASSLSSGGEQFF. CDR3 nucleotides: TGTGCCAGCAGCTTATCTAGCGGGGGGGAGCAGTTCTTC.

This clone was observed a few times. The J gene is TRBJ1-1, the V gene TRBV7-3; TRBD1 aligns across 8 bases. This CDR3 is built from 15 residues. Germline V gene lookup returns CDR1 SGHTA and CDR2 FQGTGA. V was pared by 5 bases and J by 0 bases, with 5 bases of the junction left unmatched. The CDR3, as DNA: TGTGCCAGCAGCGCCGGACAGGGAATGAACACTGAAGCTTTCTTT. This translates into CASSAGQGMNTEAFF.

The V gene is TRBV5-5, the J gene TRBJ2-7; D is unclear. V shed 0 bases and J shed 4 bases, with 14 bases lying between them. CDR3 length equals 15 residues. Germline V lookup: CDR1 SGHKS, CDR2 YYEKEE (reference sequence). CDR3 coding DNA: TGTGCCAGCAGCTTGGGCTACAACTGGGTTTACGAGCAGTACTTC. It codes for CASSLGYNWVYEQYF.

This sequence joins TRBV10-3 and TRBJ1-1; a weak D match, TRBD1 (5 bases). V was cut by 1 base and J by 1 base, with 7 bases left in between. This CDR3 has 14 residues. Germline V gene data show CDR1 as ENHRY and CDR2 as SYGVKD. Written as DNA, the CDR3 is TGTGCCATCAGTGAGTTGGGGCCGAACACTGAAGCTTTCTTT. Its translation is CAISELGPNTEAFF.

The chain links TRBV6-6 to TRBJ1-5; D ambiguous. V lost 2 bases and J lost 3, with 2 bases in between. The germline V gene encodes CDR1 MNHNY and CDR2 SVGAGI (reference sequence). The CDR3 contains 12 residues. Written as DNA, the CDR3 is TGTGCCAGCAGTTACCTCAATCAGCCCCAGCATTTT. It translates to CASSYLNQPQHF.

This chain uses TRBV5-4 with TRBJ1-1, with D possibly TRBD1 on 6 matching bases. The CDR3 runs to 16 residues. Per the germline V gene, CDR1 is SGHNT and CDR2 is YYREEE (reference sequence). The V end lost 6 bases, the J end lost 1 base, and 19 bases lay between the germline ends. The DNA of the CDR3 is TGTGCCAGCACCCCGGGGGGGGCAGCAGGGAACACTGAAGCTTTCTTT. Its protein product is CASTPGGAAGNTEAFF.

The chain has TRBV5-1 and TRBJ1-3; D gene ambiguous. Germline loops: CDR1 SGHRS, CDR2 YFSETQ. This CDR3 has 15 residues. Trimming cost V 2 bases and J 0 bases, with 9 bases left between them. CDR3 DNA: TGCGCCAGCAGCTTTTCGGGGTCCTCTGGAAACACCATATATTTT. It translates to CASSFSGSSGNTIYF.

The chain combines TRBV11-2 with TRBJ2-1; TRBD1 matches 9 bases. Per germline, CDR1 SGHAT and CDR2 FQNNGV. The CDR3 extends over 15 amino acids. V lost 4 bases, J lost 6 bases, and 7 bases stayed unmatched. The CDR3 nucleotides read TGTGCCAGCAGCTCCCGGGACAGGGCGCCCAATGAGCAGTTCTTC. It translates to CASSSRDRAPNEQFF.

The chain couples TRBV27 to TRBJ1-3; no clear D gene. With 2 bases removed from V and 0 bases from J, the gap between germline ends came to 11 bases. Germline V gives CDR1 MNHEY, CDR2 SMNVEV (reference sequence). There are 16 residues in the CDR3. The chain's CDR3 is CASSLLRRHSGNTIYF. CDR3 nucleotides: TGTGCCAGCAGTTTACTCAGACGGCACTCTGGAAACACCATATATTTT.

As concerns this clone: Distinct nucleotide sequences in the sample also encode this CDR3. The chain links TRBV27 to TRBJ1-1; D is undetermined. CDR1 is MNHEY and CDR2 is SMNVEV in the germline V gene (reference sequence). V was pared by 2 bases and J by 0 bases, with 4 bases between. The CDR3 has 13 amino acids. Here the CDR3 DNA reads TGTGCCAGCAGTTTAACCGTGAACACTGAAGCTTTCTTT. Protein sequence: CASSLTVNTEAFF.

This clone was detected once. The chain recombines TRBV5-1 with TRBJ2-2; TRBD1 matches at 9 bases. Germline V gene lookup returns CDR1 SGHRS and CDR2 YFSETQ. This CDR3 is built from 15 residues. Trimming cost V 9 bases and J 6 bases; bases outside gene matches: 12. Here the CDR3 DNA reads TGCGCCACCACAAACAGGGGGCGTCAGCCCGGGGAGCTGTTTTTT. Amino acids: CATTNRGRQPGELFF.

The chain is built from TRBV7-9 and TRBJ2-1; possible D gene TRBD2, 6 bases. In germline, CDR1 is SEHNR, CDR2 FQNEAQ (reference sequence). V was pared by 5 bases and J by 0 bases, with 14 bases between. The CDR3 consists of 16 residues. CDR3 amino acids: CASSLPEGHSYNEQFF. CDR3 nucleotide sequence: TGTGCCAGCAGCCTCCCGGAGGGTCACTCCTACAATGAGCAGTTCTTC.

This chain uses TRBV4-2 with TRBJ2-1, with TRBD2 identical over 16 bases. Germline V gene lookup returns CDR1 LGHNA and CDR2 YNFKEQ. V was pared by 1 base and J by 9 bases, with 6 bases of the junction left unmatched. The CDR3 runs 17 residues. The CDR3 loop reads CASSQAPGLAGGSEQFF. CDR3 nucleotide sequence: TGTGCCAGCAGCCAAGCCCCGGGACTAGCGGGGGGGAGTGAGCAGTTCTTC.

The chain carries TRBV5-5 and TRBJ2-2; TRBD1 aligns across 9 bases. J was trimmed by 5 bases and V by 5 bases; bases with no gene match: 4. Germline values: CDR1 SGHKS, CDR2 YYEKEE (reference sequence). CDR3 size: 14 residues. The CDR3 nucleotides are TGTGCCAGCAGAGCGGGACAGGGAACCGGGGAGCTGTTTTTT. Translating gives CASRAGQGTGELFF.

CDR3 DNA: TGTGCCAGCAGTCGTCCGCTGCAGCCCCAGCATTTT. Encoded protein: CASSRPLQPQHF. The chain couples TRBV27 to TRBJ1-5; the D is unclear. This CDR3 spans 12 amino acids. The germline CDR1 and CDR2 sequences are MNHEY and SMNVEV (reference sequence). V lost 5 bases and J 7 bases, leaving 9 bases between the germline ends.